The table lists the clone carrying this TCR beta chain with a few counts. The protocol was immunoSEQ multiplex PCR, while the TCRdb copy is restricted to in-frame clones and leaves out a portion. The data contain roughly 65,000 clones, roughly nine tenths of them singletons. This sample is drawn from a study of blood T cell repertoires in COVID-19. Background on the study: The United States, Italy and Spain supplied acute and convalescent COVID-19 samples. PBMCs, B-cell-depleted T cells, or T cells provided the cDNA or gDNA that made up the material.

The CDR3 extends over 13 amino acids. CDR1 and CDR2 from the germline V gene are KGHSH and LQKENI. The V end lost 6 bases, the J end lost 6 bases, and 12 bases lay between the germline ends. The clonotype comes from a woman aged 55-70 years with acute or convalescent COVID-19. The specimen sequenced was peripheral blood. The chain carries TRBV18 and TRBJ2-1; D ambiguous. CDR3 nucleotide sequence: TGTGCCAGCTCGTTACTCAGAGGCAATGAGCAGTTCTTC. Protein product: CASSLLRGNEQFF. Together with reference TRBV18 and TRBJ2-1, the CDR3 gives the full variable domain: NAGVMQNPRHLVRRRGQEARLRCSPMKGHSHVYWYRQLPEEGLKFMVYLQKENIIDESGMPKERFSAEFPKEGPSILRIQQVVRGDSAAYFCASSLLRGNEQFFGPGTRLTVL.